The subject of this entry is one T cell receptor (beta chain). Its antigen is not identified. This sample was taken from a study of cytomegalovirus exposure and HLA in healthy donors. Regarding the study as a whole: As confirmed in vitro, a few CMV-associated chains were specific for CMV antigens. The authors listed over 150 TCR beta chains as cytomegalovirus-associated. Most TCR sequences proved rare, with some public TCRs found in many donors.

Produced via immunoSEQ multiplex PCR; TCRdb's table is partial and in-frame only. The sample comprises 130,000 to 150,000 clones, roughly nine tenths of which are singletons, and under 3% rests with the top ten. V was cut by 6 bases and J by 0 bases, with 15 bases left in between. This CDR3 contains 15 residues. Germline V gene lookup returns CDR1 SGDLS and CDR2 YYNGEE. The sample was PBMCs. V is TRBV9 and J is TRBJ1-1, with a tentative D call TRBD1 (5 bases). The source of this sequence is a man aged 18 to 35 in good health and CMV-seronegative. In DNA, the CDR3 is TGTGCCAGCACCATCGGGGGGGAGATGAACACTGAAGCTTTCTTT. Translation: CASTIGGEMNTEAFF.